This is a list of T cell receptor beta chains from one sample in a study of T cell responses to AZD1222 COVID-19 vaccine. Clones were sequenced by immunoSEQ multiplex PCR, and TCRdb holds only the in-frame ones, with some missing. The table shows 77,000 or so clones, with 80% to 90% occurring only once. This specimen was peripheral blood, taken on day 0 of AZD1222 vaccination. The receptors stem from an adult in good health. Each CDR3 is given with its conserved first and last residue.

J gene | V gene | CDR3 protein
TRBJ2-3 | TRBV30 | CAWSRLAATDTQYF
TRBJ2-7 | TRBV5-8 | CASFGGGEQYF
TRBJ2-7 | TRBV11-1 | CASSLGRDRLSYEQYF
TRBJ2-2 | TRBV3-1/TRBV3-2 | CASSPMGDTGELFF
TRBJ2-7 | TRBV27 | CASRLAGGPYEQYF
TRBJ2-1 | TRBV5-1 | CASRGSSGLTSYNEQFF
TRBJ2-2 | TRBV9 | CASSVDEGGTGELFF
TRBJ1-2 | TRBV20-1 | CSASSGDRGRGGYTF
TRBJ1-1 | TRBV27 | CASSLQGAYTEAFF
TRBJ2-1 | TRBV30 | CAWSRTSGNIDEQFF
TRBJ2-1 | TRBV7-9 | CASSLDGTSSNEQFF
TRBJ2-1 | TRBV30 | CAWSVLGSRGVF
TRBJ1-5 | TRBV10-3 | CAISDVGINQPQHF
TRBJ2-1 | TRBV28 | CASSSRSTNNEQFF
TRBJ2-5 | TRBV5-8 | CASSSGLSAYQETQYF
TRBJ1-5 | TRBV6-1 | CASQLPNQPQHF
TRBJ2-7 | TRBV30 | CAWTHRGLGQYF
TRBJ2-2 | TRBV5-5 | CASSSGGRTGELFF
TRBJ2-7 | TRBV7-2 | CASSLEALAVTYEQYF
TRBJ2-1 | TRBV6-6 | CASSPRTGSSYNEQFF
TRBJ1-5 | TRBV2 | CASSEAPVGNQPQHF
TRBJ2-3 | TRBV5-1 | CASHLGSGEQDTQYF
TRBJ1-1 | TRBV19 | CATLGRGTEAFF
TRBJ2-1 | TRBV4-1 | CASSQVRAGGDNEQFF
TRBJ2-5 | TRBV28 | CASSTGGGSTQYF
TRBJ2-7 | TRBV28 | CASLLQGTYEQYF
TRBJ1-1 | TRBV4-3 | CASSQDRWMNTEAFF
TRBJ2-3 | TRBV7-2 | CASSLALIGSTDTQYF
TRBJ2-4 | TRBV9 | CASSDRVGGGIQYF
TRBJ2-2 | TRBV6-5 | CASSYTQGRYTGELFF
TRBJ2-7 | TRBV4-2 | CASSQDQAGTNYEQYF
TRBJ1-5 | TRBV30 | CAWSVRGLNQPQHF
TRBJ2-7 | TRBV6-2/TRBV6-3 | CASSSTPGRIPYEQYF
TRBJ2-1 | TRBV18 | CASSPDRHNEQFF
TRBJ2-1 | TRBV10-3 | CAISAPLAGVNNEQFF
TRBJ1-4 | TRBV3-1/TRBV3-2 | CASSQGADRGDEKLFF
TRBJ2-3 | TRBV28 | CASSRTVDTQYF